Presented here are 21 T cell receptor beta chains from one specimen sequenced in a study of CD8 T cells in Susac syndrome. The authors reverse transcribed about 0.5 to 1 ug RNA with random hexamers. MiXCR was run by TCRdb on the immunoSEQ multiplex PCR reads, yielding one entry per CDR3 protein. The sample has 65,000 to 90,000 distinct CDR3 sequences, about 95% seen once. Input material: CD8+ T cells from PBMCs. Every receptor here comes from a human donor with multiple sclerosis.

V and J are TRBV29-1 and TRBJ1-2; possibly TRBD1 for D (5 bases). The germline V and J ends were trimmed by 3 bases and 4 bases, with 9 bases remaining between them. The CDR3 contains 12 residues. Germline assignment: CDR1 SQVTM and CDR2 ANQGSEA. The CDR3 loop reads CSVEIDSYGYTF. The DNA for the CDR3 is TGCAGCGTTGAGATAGACAGCTATGGCTACACCTTC. Variable domain in full (rest from reference TRBV29-1 and TRBJ1-2): SAVISQKPSRDICQRGTSLTIQCQVDSQVTMMFWYRQQPGQSLTLIATANQGSEATYESGFVIDKFPISRPNLTFSTLTVSNMSPEDSSIYLCSVEIDSYGYTFGSGTRLTVV.

The chain has TRBV5-4 and TRBJ1-3, with D uncertain. This CDR3 contains 15 residues. V was clipped by 4 bases and J by 4 bases, with 15 bases between them. Per germline, CDR1 SGHNT and CDR2 YYREEE (reference sequence). CDR3 in DNA: TGTGCCAGCAGCCTGGAGGCCGTCCCGGGAAACACCATATATTTT. Protein product: CASSLEAVPGNTIYF.

DNA of the CDR3: TGTGCCAGCAGCCCGGGACAGGGCCCGAACACTGAAGCTTTCTTT. Translated: CASSPGQGPNTEAFF. The chain employs TRBV4-2 and TRBJ1-1; 9 bases line up with TRBD1. The CDR3 totals 15 residues. The germline V gene has CDR1 LGHNA and CDR2 YNFKEQ. V lost 4 bases and J lost 1; bases outside the gene matches: 4.

This clonotype was seen only once. The genes are TRBV29-1 and TRBJ2-2; weak D call: TRBD2 (7 bases). V dropped 6 bases and J dropped 4 bases, with 21 bases sitting between them. Germline V gives CDR1 SQVTM, CDR2 ANQGSEA. The CDR3 extends over 16 amino acids. CDR3 amino acids: CSVPGRGAGSTGELFF. In DNA form, the CDR3 reads TGCAGCGTCCCGGGTCGGGGGGCTGGGTCCACCGGGGAGCTGTTTTTT.

This clonotype came up once. The chain carries TRBV3-1 and TRBJ2-7; TRBD2 matches at 8 bases. V shed 4 bases and J 0 bases; nucleotides not matched to a gene: 5. The CDR3 covers 15 residues. In germline, CDR1 is LGHDT, CDR2 YNNKEL (reference sequence). In DNA, the CDR3 is TGTGCCAGCAGCCCCCGACGGGAGGGCTCCTACGAGCAGTACTTC. Protein product: CASSPRREGSYEQYF.

V and J are TRBV15 and TRBJ1-2; D gene ambiguous. The CDR3 sequence is 16 residues long. Trimming stripped 3 bases from V and 4 bases from J, with 18 bases between. Germline V gives CDR1 LNHNV, CDR2 YYDKDF (reference sequence). The DNA for the CDR3 is TGTGCCACCAGCAGCCCCATCCGGGGTCTTTTCTATGGCTACACCTTC. Encoded protein: CATSSPIRGLFYGYTF. Full variable domain (missing parts from reference TRBV15 and TRBJ1-2): DAMVIQNPRYQVTQFGKPVTLSCSQTLNHNVMYWYQQKSSQAPKLLFHYYDKDFNNEADTPDNFQSRRPNTSFCFLDIRSPGLGDTAMYLCATSSPIRGLFYGYTFGSGTRLTVV.

The rearrangement joins TRBV19 to TRBJ2-7, with TRBD2 matching 7 bases. The CDR3 covers 13 residues. The V segment lost 2 bases and the J segment 7 bases; nucleotides outside the gene matches: 5. CDR1 is LNHDA, CDR2 SQIVND, per germline (reference sequence). The chain's CDR3 is CASSISPAGEQYF. Here the CDR3 DNA reads TGTGCCAGTAGTATATCGCCAGCGGGGGAGCAGTACTTC.

CDR3 residues: CASSPLADGFRNTGELFF. Written as DNA, the CDR3 is TGTGCCAGCAGTCCCCTAGCGGACGGCTTCCGGAACACCGGGGAGCTGTTTTTT. The V and J genes are TRBV6-1 and TRBJ2-2, with 7 bases identical to TRBD2. The CDR3 is made up of 18 amino acids. Germline V gives CDR1 MNHNS, CDR2 SASEGT. V shed 5 bases and J 1 base; nucleotides not matched to a gene: 13.

The chain joins TRBV27 to TRBJ1-4; D not certain. This CDR3 has 15 residues. Germline-derived CDR1 and CDR2 are MNHEY and SMNVEV (reference sequence). V lost 6 bases, J lost 0 bases, and 11 bases lay in between. The CDR3 spells CASRDLYATNEKLFF. In DNA form, the CDR3 reads TGTGCCAGCAGGGACCTCTATGCAACTAATGAAAAACTGTTTTTT. The full variable domain, its missing parts supplied by reference TRBV27 and TRBJ1-4, is EAQVTQNPRYLITVTGKKLTVTCSQNMNHEYMSWYRQDPGLGLRQIYYSMNVEVTDKGDVPEGYKVSRKEKRNFPLILESPSPNQTSLYFCASRDLYATNEKLFFGSGTQLSVL.

The CDR3 bases are TGCGCCAGCAGCCAAGATAGGGAGCGGGGGGCTCAGCCCCAGCATTTT. It yields the protein CASSQDRERGAQPQHF. V usage is TRBV4-1 and J usage is TRBJ1-5, with TRBD1 as a possible D gene (6 bases). The V and J ends lost 0 bases and 6 bases respectively, with 15 bases between them. The germline CDR1 and CDR2 sequences are MGHRA and YSYEKL. The CDR3 is made up of 16 amino acids.

This chain uses TRBV27 with TRBJ2-3; a weak D match, TRBD2 (6 bases). The germline V and J ends were trimmed by 9 bases and 3 bases, with 13 bases remaining between them. Germline CDR1 and CDR2: MNHEY and SMNVEV (reference sequence). This CDR3 comprises 13 residues. The CDR3 sequence is CASTGLKTDTQYF. CDR3 nucleotides: TGTGCCAGTACGGGACTTAAGACAGATACGCAGTATTTT.

The J gene is TRBJ1-1, the V gene TRBV6-2 or TRBV6-3; TRBD1 might be the D (6 bases). Germline CDR1 and CDR2: MNHEY and SVGEGT. Trimming removed 8 bases at V and 1 base at J, with 11 bases between. CDR3 length equals 13 residues. DNA for the CDR3: TGTGCCAGCGGATGGACAGCGAACACTGAAGCTTTCTTT. Amino acids: CASGWTANTEAFF.

This clonotype was recorded once. This sequence joins TRBV20-1 and TRBJ1-2, with D tentatively TRBD1 (5 bases). Deletions cut 5 bases from V and 4 bases from J, with 17 bases between. Looked up from germline, CDR1 is DFQATT and CDR2 is SNEGSKA (reference sequence). The CDR3 consists of 14 residues. In DNA form, the CDR3 reads TGCAGTGCTTTGTCGCAGGGCGGCTCCTATGGCTACACCTTC. Translated, it gives CSALSQGGSYGYTF.

The rearrangement uses TRBV4-1 and TRBJ2-7; D ambiguous. The CDR3 consists of 14 residues. Between the trimmed V and J ends, which lost 0 bases and 3 bases, there was a span of 9 bases. Germline V gene sequence: CDR1 MGHRA, CDR2 YSYEKL. The CDR3 sequence: CASSQDQQNYEQYF. The CDR3 DNA reads as TGCGCCAGCAGCCAAGACCAACAGAACTACGAGCAGTACTTC.

The chain combines TRBV19 with TRBJ1-2, with no clear D. Per germline, CDR1 LNHDA and CDR2 SQIVND (reference sequence). The CDR3 consists of 14 residues. The V end was cut by 6 bases, the J end by 4 bases, with 15 bases between. In DNA form, the CDR3 reads TGTGCCAGTAGCGTATATGAGCTATCCTATGGCTACACCTTC. It translates to CASSVYELSYGYTF.

The rearrangement links TRBV2 to TRBJ2-1; perhaps TRBD2 as D (6 bases). With 8 bases removed from V and 6 bases from J, the gap between germline ends came to 11 bases. This CDR3 contains 12 residues. The germline gives CDR1 SNHLY, CDR2 FYNNEI. The CDR3 nucleotides are TGTGCCAGCCAGTGGGGGGTCAATGAGCAGTTCTTC. Amino acids: CASQWGVNEQFF.

The chain employs TRBV5-1 and TRBJ1-1, with TRBD1 as a possible D gene (5 bases). This CDR3 is 15 amino acids long. The ends were cut back, 0 bases at V and 4 bases at J, with 13 bases in the middle. Germline loops: CDR1 SGHRS, CDR2 YFSETQ. CDR3 bases: TGCGCCAGCAGCTTGGCCGACGGGGGAGGCACTGAAGCTTTCTTT. The encoded protein is CASSLADGGGTEAFF.

CDR3 DNA: TGTGCCAGCAGTGTACTAGACACAGATACGCAGTATTTT. Amino acids: CASSVLDTDTQYF. The chain couples TRBV25-1 to TRBJ2-3; maybe TRBD2 (5 bases). V dropped 4 bases and J dropped 2 bases, with 7 bases sitting between them. Germline loops: CDR1 MGHDK, CDR2 SYGVNS. This CDR3 is built from 13 residues.

V gene TRBV6-5 combines with J gene TRBJ2-1, with a tentative D call TRBD2 (5 bases). The CDR3 covers 13 residues. CDR1 and CDR2 from the germline V gene are MNHEY and SVGAGI. Trimming shortened V by 0 bases and J by 10 bases, and 10 bases separated the two germline ends. CDR3 sequence reads: CASSYSVLAEQFF. The CDR3 region has the DNA TGTGCCAGCAGTTACTCGGTTCTAGCCGAGCAGTTCTTC.

The chain uses TRBV15 and TRBJ1-1, with D uncertain. V was trimmed by 0 bases and J by 8 bases, leaving 13 bases between them. The CDR3 totals 14 residues. From germline, CDR1 is LNHNV and CDR2 YYDKDF (reference sequence). The CDR3 nucleotides read TGTGCCACCAGCAGAGATCGGGCACCCGGGGAAGCTTTCTTT. It translates to CATSRDRAPGEAFF.

The J gene is TRBJ1-2, the V gene TRBV27; a weak D match, TRBD1 (6 bases). Germline V gene sequence: CDR1 MNHEY, CDR2 SMNVEV (reference sequence). Trimming pared 1 base from V and 2 bases from J, leaving 14 bases between. This CDR3 contains 16 residues. The CDR3 protein is CASSLWSGTPNYGYTF. As DNA, the CDR3 is TGTGCCAGCAGTTTATGGTCCGGGACACCCAACTATGGCTACACCTTC.